The 17 T cell receptor beta chains given below trace back to one sample, sequenced in a study of T cell changes during pregnancy in multiple sclerosis. Sequenced by immunoSEQ multiplex PCR; TCRdb stores in-frame clones only, minus some. Among over 35,000 clones listed, around 89% were seen once. The sample here was CD4+ T cells from peripheral blood mononuclear cells, taken in the second trimester of pregnancy. Every receptor here comes from a female donor with multiple sclerosis, enrolled in a pregnancy study.

The J gene is TRBJ2-6, the V gene TRBV27, with 10 bases lining up with TRBD2. This CDR3 contains 17 residues. Per the germline V gene, CDR1 is MNHEY and CDR2 is SMNVEV (reference sequence). V lost 3 bases to trimming and J lost 0 bases; unmatched junction nucleotides: 2. The CDR3 DNA reads as TGTGCCAGCAGTTTTAGACTAGCGGGCTCTGGGGCCAACGTCCTGACTTTC. It encodes CASSFRLAGSGANVLTF.

The sample holds a few counts of this clone. The chain's CDR3 is CASQTGNSNQPQHF. Here the CDR3 DNA reads TGTGCCAGCCAGACAGGAAATAGCAATCAGCCCCAGCATTTT. The rearrangement joins TRBV2 to TRBJ1-5; D may be TRBD1 (6 bases). This CDR3 has 14 amino acids. In germline, CDR1 is SNHLY, CDR2 FYNNEI. Between the trimmed V and J ends, which lost 8 bases and 0 bases, there was a span of 11 bases.

The chain has TRBV10-2 and TRBJ2-5; TRBD2 agrees at 11 bases. Germline CDR1 and CDR2: WSHSY and SAAADI. V lost 6 bases, J lost 0 bases, and 15 bases stayed unmatched. The CDR3 length is 19 residues. DNA of the CDR3: TGCGCCAGCAGCCAATTCGGGCTAGCGGGGGGATATTACCAAGAGACCCAGTACTTC. Translation gives CASSQFGLAGGYYQETQYF.

The chain combines TRBV6-1 with TRBJ1-2; D might be TRBD1 (5 bases). V lost 4 bases and J 8 bases, leaving 20 bases between the germline ends. Germline V gene sequence: CDR1 MNHNS, CDR2 SASEGT. The CDR3 length is 15 residues. CDR3 DNA sequence: TGTGCCAGCAGTGGTTTTAACGCGGGGGTTCAGGGCTACACCTTC. Its protein product is CASSGFNAGVQGYTF.

The chain couples TRBV7-3 to TRBJ2-3; 7 nucleotides align to TRBD2. V shed 0 bases, J shed 0 bases, and the junction held 0 bases outside the gene matches. CDR1 and CDR2 from the germline V gene are SGHTA and FQGTGA. This CDR3 spans 15 amino acids. In DNA, the CDR3 is TGTGCCAGCAGCTTAACTAGCGGGAGCACAGATACGCAGTATTTT. Its protein product is CASSLTSGSTDTQYF.

The count of this clone is one. Without the conserved terminal phenylalanine or tryptophan, this CDR3 likely stems from a read error. The limits of the CDR3 on the DNA are not certain, so only TCRdb's listed CDR3 is given. This chain joins TRBV23-1 and TRBJ2-7; no DNA check was done on the table's D call, TRBD1. TRBV23-1 is marked as an open reading frame, function uncertain. The CDR3 extends over 9 residues, inclusive of both ends. CDR3: CATPGQVSI.

This chain joins TRBV11-3 and TRBJ2-3; D is possibly TRBD1 (7 bases). V lost 5 bases, J lost 4 bases, and 22 bases lay in between. The CDR3 totals 17 residues. Germline values: CDR1 SGHNT, CDR2 YENEEA. The CDR3 sequence is CASSPRGEAGPSDTQYF. Written as DNA, the CDR3 is TGTGCCAGCAGCCCCAGGGGGGAAGCGGGCCCTTCAGATACGCAGTATTTT.

The rearrangement uses TRBV28 and TRBJ2-5; D ambiguous. Germline V CDR1 and CDR2: MDHEN, SYDVKM. The CDR3 has 15 amino acids. V was shortened by 6 bases and J by 2 bases, with 16 bases between the two germline ends. Here the CDR3 DNA reads TGTGCCAGCAGCGACCCGGGTCCCACTCAAGAGACCCAGTACTTC. As protein: CASSDPGPTQETQYF.

A note on this clone: At the DNA level, this CDR3 is encoded by other sequences in the same sample as well. The genes are TRBV6-1 and TRBJ1-2; 8 bases fit TRBD1. The CDR3 extends over 13 amino acids. Germline V gene sequence: CDR1 MNHNS, CDR2 SASEGT. The V and J ends lost 6 bases and 11 bases, in that order; junction bases with no gene match: 11. The CDR3 DNA sequence: TGTGCCAGCAGGGACAGGGACGGGCTTGGTTACACCTTC. Protein product: CASRDRDGLGYTF.

This CDR3 reads CASSLAGFSNQPQHF. CDR3 coding DNA: TGTGCCAGCAGCTTGGCCGGGTTTAGCAATCAGCCCCAGCATTTT. V is TRBV5-6 and J is TRBJ1-5; D remains ambiguous. V lost 0 bases and J lost 0, with 7 bases in between. Germline CDR1 reads SGHDT; CDR2 reads YYEEEE. The CDR3 runs to 15 residues.

The chain uses TRBV19 and TRBJ2-4; 10 positions agree with TRBD2. The CDR3 spans 14 residues. V trimming: 8 bases; J trimming: 1 base; junction bases outside the gene matches: 2. Germline V gives CDR1 LNHDA, CDR2 SQIVND (reference sequence). The CDR3 is CASRLAGAKNIQYF. Written as DNA, the CDR3 is TGTGCCAGTCGACTAGCGGGTGCCAAAAACATTCAGTACTTC.

V and J are TRBV7-3 and TRBJ2-2; D unresolved. Germline CDR1 SGHTA, CDR2 FQGTGA. The CDR3 sequence is 15 residues long. Trimming pared 2 bases from V and 2 bases from J, leaving 9 bases between. The DNA of the CDR3 is TGTGCCAGCAGCTTATCACTACACAACACCGGGGAGCTGTTTTTT. Translating it yields CASSLSLHNTGELFF. The full variable domain, in which reference TRBV7-3 and TRBJ2-2 provide the parts outside the CDR3, is GAGVSQTPSNKVTEKGKYVELRCDPISGHTALYWYRQSLGQGPEFLIYFQGTGAADDSGLPNDRFFAVRPEGSVSTLKIQRTERGDSAVYLCASSLSLHNTGELFFGEGSRLTVL.

The rearrangement joins TRBV15 to TRBJ1-2, with D uncertain. V dropped 3 bases and J dropped 8 bases, with 19 bases sitting between them. The germline V gene encodes CDR1 LNHNV and CDR2 YYDKDF (reference sequence). The CDR3 is 15 residues long. CDR3: CATSRPSAGREGYTF. The CDR3, as DNA: TGTGCCACCAGCAGGCCGAGTGCGGGGAGGGAAGGCTACACCTTC.

The CDR3 DNA is TGTGCCAGCAGTTTATCGGGACTAGCGGGAGGGCTGGGCTACGAGCAGTACTTC. This translates into CASSLSGLAGGLGYEQYF. This sequence joins TRBV28 and TRBJ2-7; 16 bases agree with TRBD2. Germline CDR1 and CDR2: MDHEN and SYDVKM. This CDR3 is 18 amino acids long. The V and J ends lost 1 base and 3 bases, in that order; junction bases with no gene match: 6.

The chain carries TRBV7-3 and TRBJ2-7; D unclear. V shed 3 bases and J shed 3 bases, with 9 bases lying between them. This CDR3 contains 13 residues. Germline V lookup: CDR1 SGHTA, CDR2 FQGTGA. CDR3 protein: CASSFNPGYEQYF. The CDR3 nucleotides are TGTGCCAGCAGCTTTAATCCAGGCTACGAGCAGTACTTC.

The chain is built from TRBV6-6 and TRBJ1-1; D gene uncertain. Trimming stripped 4 bases from V and 4 bases from J, with 10 bases between. Germline CDR1 is MNHNY and CDR2 is SVGAGI (reference sequence). The length of the CDR3 is 13 residues. The CDR3 DNA reads TGTGCCAGCAGTTTTCGATCGGGCACTGAAGCTTTCTTT. Translating it yields CASSFRSGTEAFF.

The chain employs TRBV29-1 and TRBJ2-5, with a possible D match to TRBD2 (5 bases). V lost 7 bases, J lost 2 bases, and 17 bases lay in between. This CDR3 has 14 residues. CDR1 and CDR2 (germline): SQVTM, ANQGSEA. The CDR3 region has the DNA TGCAGCGCAACTAGGGATGCCCAACAAGAGACCCAGTACTTC. Its translation: CSATRDAQQETQYF.